The 14 T cell receptor beta chains in this list originate from one sample, sequenced in a study of T-cell reconstitution after alpha-beta-depleted transplantation in children. The study's findings and limits: Diversity and T-cell counts at one year after transplant derived mostly from new T cells.

The authors prepared the TCRbeta library with unique molecular identifiers. Each CDR3 protein is one row after TCRdb ran MiXCR on the PCR reads. The top ten clones hold about 8.2% of a sample with about 300,000 distinct CDR3 sequences, 7.5% to 9% of them seen once. These TCRs' antigens remain unknown. The sequences come from peripheral blood, collected 360 days after TCRalphabeta/CD19-depleted stem cell transplant. These receptors came from a female patient under 10 years old who had a stem cell transplant for Fanconi anemia, so the T cells may come from the graft donor.

This clonotype was counted ten times or more. The chain has TRBV5-1 and TRBJ2-1; 10 bases are shared with TRBD2. CDR1 is SGHRS, CDR2 YFSETQ, per germline. The CDR3 runs 16 residues. The ends lost 3 bases at V and 3 bases at J; junction bases unmatched: 6. The CDR3: CASSSPGLAVYNEQFF. DNA for the CDR3: TGCGCCAGCAGCTCTCCAGGACTAGCGGTCTACAATGAGCAGTTCTTC.

This chain connects TRBV29-1 to TRBJ1-1, with TRBD1 identical over 12 bases. CDR1 SQVTM and CDR2 ANQGSEA come from the germline V gene. This CDR3 is 11 amino acids long. The CDR3 bases are TGCATGGGACAGGGGGCTACTGAAGCTTTCTTT. Protein sequence: CMGQGATEAFF.

This clonotype was detected only a few times. The rearrangement joins TRBV18 to TRBJ1-5, with D hard to call. V lost 2 bases and J 7 bases, leaving 9 bases between the germline ends. The CDR3 loop spans 13 amino acids. The germline V gene has CDR1 KGHSH and CDR2 LQKENI. The CDR3 nucleotides read TGTGCCAGCTCACCAGAGAGAGACCAGCCCCAGCATTTT. It translates to CASSPERDQPQHF.

This clonotype appeared many times. One end of the junction is discordant with germline, which a read error may explain. V is TRBV18 and J is TRBJ2-3; D may be TRBD2 (5 bases). CDR3 size: 15 residues. CDR1 KGHSH and CDR2 LQKENI come from the germline V gene. For the CDR3, the DNA is TGTGCCAGCTCGCCACTAGATATCGGCACAGATACGCAGTATTTT. Protein product: CASSPLDIGTDTQYF.

This clonotype has at least ten counts. The chain recombines TRBV12-3 or TRBV12-4 with TRBJ1-1, with D unresolved. Trimming took 4 bases from V and 7 from J, leaving 10 bases between them. This CDR3 contains 12 residues. CDR3 nucleotide sequence: TGTGCCAGCAGTTCCCAGCGGATTGAAGCTTTCTTT. Translating it yields CASSSQRIEAFF.

V gene TRBV28 combines with J gene TRBJ2-7; TRBD2 matches 14 bases. The germline CDR1 and CDR2 sequences are MDHEN and SYDVKM. V lost 3 bases to trimming and J lost 4 bases; unmatched junction nucleotides: 5. The CDR3 contains 16 residues. The CDR3 loop is CASSFLGTSGSYEQYF. The CDR3 DNA follows: TGTGCCAGCAGTTTTTTGGGGACTAGCGGGAGTTACGAGCAGTACTTC.

The chain has TRBV9 and TRBJ2-1, with TRBD2 matching 13 bases. J lost 8 bases, V lost 0 bases, and 2 bases had no gene match. The CDR3 has 15 residues. Germline V gives CDR1 SGDLS, CDR2 YYNGEE. The CDR3 DNA is TGTGCCAGCAGCGTAGATGGGACTAGCGGGGATGAGCAGTTCTTC. Translation gives CASSVDGTSGDEQFF.

V and J are TRBV20-1 and TRBJ1-6, with 8 positions matching TRBD1. The CDR3 runs 15 residues. Germline CDR1 DFQATT, CDR2 SNEGSKA (reference sequence). J gave up 6 bases and V 1 base, and 5 bases lay outside the gene matches. This CDR3 reads CSARVAGQVNSPLHF. CDR3 nucleotide sequence: TGCAGTGCTAGAGTAGCGGGACAGGTTAATTCACCCCTCCACTTT.

In regard to this clonotype: A much larger clonotype is one base distant, so this may be a read error. V gene TRBV20-1 combines with J gene TRBJ2-3; perhaps TRBD1 as D (6 bases). Germline V gene data show CDR1 as DFQATT and CDR2 as SNEGSKA (reference sequence). The CDR3 length is 14 residues. The CDR3 bases are TGCGGTGCTCCAAGGACAGTGAAGACAGATACGCAGTATTTT. Residues: CGAPRTVKTDTQYF.

This clonotype came up a few times. This chain uses TRBV12-3 or TRBV12-4 with TRBJ2-5; 7 nucleotides align to TRBD1. The CDR3 loop spans 18 amino acids. V shed 10 bases and J 2 bases; nucleotides not matched to a gene: 22. The CDR3 spells CAISLLPTGNLGQETQYF. The CDR3 bases are TGTGCCATCAGCCTTTTACCGACAGGGAACCTTGGTCAAGAGACCCAGTACTTC.

The chain recombines TRBV5-1 with TRBJ2-7; D is tentatively TRBD1 or TRBD2 (6 bases each). Germline lookup yields CDR1 SGHRS and CDR2 YFSETQ. The CDR3 is made up of 15 amino acids. The ends were cut back, 4 bases at V and 2 bases at J, with 16 bases in the middle. CDR3 sequence (DNA): TGCGCCAGCAGCCTGGACAGTGGGGGGCCCTACGAGCAGTACTTC. This gives the protein CASSLDSGGPYEQYF.

This clonotype was found many times. This chain links TRBV20-1 with TRBJ2-7; D tentatively fits TRBD1 or TRBD2 (5 bases each). The V gene's germline CDR1 is DFQATT and CDR2 SNEGSKA (reference sequence). CDR3 length: 14 residues. V lost 6 bases, J lost 4 bases, and 19 bases lay in between. The CDR3 DNA is TGCAGTGCAACCGGACCGAAGGGACCTTACGAGCAGTACTTC. Encoded protein: CSATGPKGPYEQYF.

The V and J genes are TRBV7-8 and TRBJ1-6; D is ambiguous. V lost 2 bases and J 10 bases, leaving 12 bases between the germline ends. The CDR3 has 14 amino acids. Germline V CDR1 and CDR2: SGHVS, FQNEAQ. Here the CDR3 DNA reads TGTGCCAGCAGCTTAATTTCGGATAGCTCACCCCTCCACTTT. As protein: CASSLISDSSPLHF.

The sample holds many counts of this clonotype. The chain carries TRBV15 and TRBJ1-2, with 7 nucleotides matching TRBD1. J lost 5 bases, V lost 0 bases, and 6 bases had no gene match. The length of the CDR3 is 15 residues. Germline V gene sequence: CDR1 LNHNV, CDR2 YYDKDF (reference sequence). The CDR3 DNA follows: TGTGCCACCAGCAGAGAGAAGGGGGCAACTTATGGCTACACCTTC. Protein product: CATSREKGATYGYTF.